This T cell receptor beta chain emerged from a study of neurological immune-mediated disorders. Study-wide points: Phylogenetic analysis grouped 18 of 34 multiple sclerosis patients' repertoires together, suggesting a possible repertoire signature.

CDR1 is SGHRS and CDR2 is YFSETQ in the germline V gene. The CDR3 loop spans 15 amino acids. V was clipped by 4 bases and J by 1 base; unmatched bases: 8. This clonotype has at least ten counts. The target antigen is unknown. The cDNA came from 5'RACE, which used 10-nucleotide random UMIs. One entry per CDR3 protein, called by TCRdb with MiXCR from the 5' RACE reads. Here the sample spans some 86,000 distinct CDR3 sequences, 2% to 3% being singletons. This TCR was recovered from a woman in her thirties with multiple sclerosis. Material for sequencing was PBMCs. The chain carries TRBV5-1 and TRBJ2-7; 7 nucleotides match TRBD2. CDR3 in DNA: TGCGCCAGCAGCCCTAGCGGTAGAGGGTCCTACGAGCAGTACTTC. This translates into CASSPSGRGSYEQYF.